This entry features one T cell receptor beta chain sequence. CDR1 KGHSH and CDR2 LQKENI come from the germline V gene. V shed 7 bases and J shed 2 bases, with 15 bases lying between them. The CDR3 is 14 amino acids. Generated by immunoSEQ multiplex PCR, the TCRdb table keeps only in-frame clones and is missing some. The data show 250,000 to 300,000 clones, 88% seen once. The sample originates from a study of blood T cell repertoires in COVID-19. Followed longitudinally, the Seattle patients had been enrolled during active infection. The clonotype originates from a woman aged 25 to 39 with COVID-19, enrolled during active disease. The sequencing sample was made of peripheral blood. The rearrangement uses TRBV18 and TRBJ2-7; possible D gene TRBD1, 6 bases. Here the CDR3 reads CASWGNRDPYEQYF. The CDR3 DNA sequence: TGTGCCAGCTGGGGAAACAGGGATCCCTACGAGCAGTACTTC.